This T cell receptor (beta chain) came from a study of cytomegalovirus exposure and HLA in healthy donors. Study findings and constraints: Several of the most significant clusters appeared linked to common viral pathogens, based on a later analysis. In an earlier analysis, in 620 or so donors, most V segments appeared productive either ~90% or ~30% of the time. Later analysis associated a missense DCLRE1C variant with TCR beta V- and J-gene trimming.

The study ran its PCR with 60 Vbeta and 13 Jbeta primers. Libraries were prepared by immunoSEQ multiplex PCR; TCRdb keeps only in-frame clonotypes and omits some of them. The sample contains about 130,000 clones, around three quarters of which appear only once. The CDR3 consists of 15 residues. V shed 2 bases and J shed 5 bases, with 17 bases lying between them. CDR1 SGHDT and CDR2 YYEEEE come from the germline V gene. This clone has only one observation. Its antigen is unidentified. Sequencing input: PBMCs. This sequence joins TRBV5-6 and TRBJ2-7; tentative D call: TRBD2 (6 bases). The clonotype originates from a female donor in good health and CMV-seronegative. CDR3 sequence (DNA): TGTGCCAGCAGCTTAGGGCTAGCGAATATCAACGAGCAGTACTTC. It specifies CASSLGLANINEQYF. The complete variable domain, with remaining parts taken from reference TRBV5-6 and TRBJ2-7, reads DAGVTQSPTHLIKTRGQQVTLRCSPKSGHDTVSWYQQALGQGPQFIFQYYEEEERQRGNFPDRFSGHQFPNYSSELNVNALLLGDSALYLCASSLGLANINEQYFGPGTRLTVT.